These 32 T cell receptor beta chains were sequenced from one sample in a study of vaccination and CD4 T cells after COVID-19. These receptors lack a known antigen. The treatment: approximately 11-day PBMC culture with coronavirus spike peptide pools or control peptides (ViraFEST assay). The study sequenced cultured CD4+ T cell DNA using the Oncomine TCR Beta short-read assay. TCRdb fed the PCR reads into MiXCR, producing one record per CDR3 protein. The profile shows about 19,000 distinct CDR3 sequences, roughly 31% of them singletons. Sequencing was carried out using cultured CD4+ T cells from blood. These receptors originate from a human donor with COVID-19.

This clonotype was seen a single time. This chain uses TRBV9 with TRBJ1-6, with D tentatively TRBD1 (5 bases). Deletions cut 3 bases from V and 13 bases from J, with 11 bases between. This CDR3 has 12 amino acids. Germline V gene data show CDR1 as SGDLS and CDR2 as YYNGEE. The CDR3 bases are TGTGCCAGCAGCGCCCCCGGGGGGCCCCTCCACTTT. Translated, it gives CASSAPGGPLHF. Full variable domain (rest looked up from reference TRBV9 and TRBJ1-6): DSGVTQTPKHLITATGQRVTLRCSPRSGDLSVYWYQQSLDQGLQFLIQYYNGEERAKGNILERFSAQQFPDLHSELNLSSLELGDSALYFCASSAPGGPLHFGNGTRLTVT.

This clonotype was seen a handful of times. The chain joins TRBV6-1 to TRBJ2-2; 8 nucleotides agree with TRBD1. The CDR3 is 15 residues long. The junction had 3 bases not matched to a gene; V was cut back by 6 bases and J by 0 bases. CDR1 and CDR2 from the germline V gene are MNHNS and SASEGT. CDR3 in amino acids: CASRGQGANTGELFF. The CDR3 nucleotides are TGTGCCAGCAGAGGACAGGGTGCGAACACCGGGGAGCTGTTTTTT.

This clonotype appeared a single time. The chain combines TRBV12-3 or TRBV12-4 with TRBJ2-2; maybe TRBD1 (5 bases). Trimming took 3 bases from V and 4 from J, leaving 9 bases between them. There are 14 residues in the CDR3. CDR3 sequence: CASSLARATGELFF. Here the CDR3 DNA reads TGTGCCAGCAGTTTGGCCAGGGCCACCGGGGAGCTGTTTTTT.

J is TRBJ1-1 and V is TRBV12-3 or TRBV12-4; 9 bases agree with TRBD1. Trimming removed 3 bases from V and 1 base from J; junction bases left unmatched: 6. The CDR3 is made up of 16 amino acids. Here the CDR3 reads CASSFPWGQGNTEAFF. In DNA form, the CDR3 reads TGTGCCAGCAGTTTCCCTTGGGGACAGGGGAACACTGAAGCTTTCTTT.

The V call is TRBV6-2 or TRBV6-3, the J call TRBJ1-1; D ambiguous. Trimming took off 7 bases at V and 0 bases at J, with 12 bases between the two ends. This CDR3 is built from 14 residues. Germline V gene data show CDR1 as MNHEY and CDR2 as SVGEGT. In nucleotides, the CDR3 is TGTGCCAGCAATTTCCGGCAGTTGAACACTGAAGCTTTCTTT. Its translation: CASNFRQLNTEAFF.

The chain is built from TRBV29-1 and TRBJ1-3, with 9 bases identical to TRBD1. CDR1 and CDR2 (germline): SQVTM, ANQGSEA. The CDR3 totals 15 residues. J was trimmed by 0 bases and V by 7 bases; bases with no gene match: 7. CDR3 protein: CSAGQGPSSGNTIYF. Here the CDR3 DNA reads TGCAGCGCGGGACAGGGACCCTCCTCTGGAAACACCATATATTTT.

This chain links TRBV20-1 with TRBJ1-4, with D unclear. Trimming pared 1 base from V and 7 bases from J, leaving 7 bases between. The CDR3 contains 12 residues. CDR1 is DFQATT, CDR2 SNEGSKA, per germline (reference sequence). The CDR3 here is CSARGHGEKLFF. The CDR3 DNA reads as TGCAGTGCTAGAGGCCACGGTGAAAAACTGTTTTTT.

The V and J genes are TRBV7-9 and TRBJ1-3; D may be TRBD1 (5 bases). The CDR3 runs to 13 residues. Germline loops: CDR1 SEHNR, CDR2 FQNEAQ (reference sequence). The V end was cut by 6 bases, the J end by 9 bases, with 15 bases between. In DNA form, the CDR3 reads TGTGCCAGCAGGTCCGGGACCTCAAGCACCATATATTTT. Amino acids: CASRSGTSSTIYF. Together with reference TRBV7-9 and TRBJ1-3, the CDR3 gives the full variable domain: DTGVSQNPRHKITKRGQNVTFRCDPISEHNRLYWYRQTLGQGPEFLTYFQNEAQLEKSRLLSDRFSAERPKGSFSTLEIQRTEQGDSAMYLCASRSGTSSTIYFGEGSWLTVV.

There are a few counts of this clonotype. This rearrangement joins TRBV6-2 or TRBV6-3 to TRBJ2-1; possibly TRBD2 for D (5 bases). Trimming removed 6 bases at V and 12 bases at J, with 12 bases between. The CDR3 totals 11 residues. CDR1 and CDR2 from the germline V gene are MNHEY and SVGEGT. The CDR3 region is CASSRAGVQFF. CDR3 DNA sequence: TGTGCCAGCAGCCGGGCGGGTGTGCAGTTCTTC.

The CDR3 here is CASSEQGASNQPQHF. The CDR3, as DNA: TGTGCCAGCAGCGAGCAGGGGGCGAGCAATCAGCCCCAGCATTTT. The rearrangement joins TRBV11-2 to TRBJ1-5, with 8 bases fitting TRBD1. The CDR3 sequence is 15 residues long. Per the germline V gene, CDR1 is SGHAT and CDR2 is FQNNGV. V shed 5 bases, J shed 1 base, and the junction held 4 bases outside the gene matches.

The chain uses TRBV19 and TRBJ1-4, with TRBD1 as a possible D gene (6 bases). CDR1 is LNHDA and CDR2 is SQIVND in the germline V gene (reference sequence). V lost 1 base and J 7 bases, leaving 7 bases between the germline ends. The CDR3 totals 13 residues. CDR3 sequence (DNA): TGTGCCAGTAGTATAGGAGGGGGTGAAAAACTGTTTTTT. Translated: CASSIGGGEKLFF.

This clonotype was observed a few times. The chain employs TRBV2 and TRBJ2-2; TRBD1 might be the D (6 bases). V gave up 10 bases and J gave up 4 bases, with 13 bases separating them. Germline CDR1 is SNHLY and CDR2 is FYNNEI. The CDR3 loop spans 13 amino acids. CDR3 DNA sequence: TGTGCCACTGGACGGGACACCACCGGGGAGCTGTTTTTT. Translation: CATGRDTTGELFF.

V and J are TRBV10-1 and TRBJ2-1; 14 bases match TRBD2. V shed 4 bases, J shed 6 bases, and the junction held 2 bases outside the gene matches. This CDR3 comprises 15 residues. CDR1 and CDR2 from the germline V gene are WNHNN and SYGVQD (reference sequence). CDR3 sequence reads: CASSAGTSGGNEQFF. The DNA for the CDR3 is TGCGCCAGCAGTGCGGGGACTAGCGGGGGCAATGAGCAGTTCTTC.

The chain employs TRBV30 and TRBJ2-3; D could derive from TRBD1 or TRBD2 (5 bases each). Germline V gene lookup returns CDR1 GTSNPN and CDR2 SVGIG (reference sequence). V was cut by 5 bases and J by 1 base, with 10 bases left in between. The CDR3 totals 13 residues. The CDR3 loop reads CAWALGGTDTQYF. The DNA for the CDR3 is TGTGCCTGGGCACTGGGGGGCACAGATACGCAGTATTTT.

This rearrangement joins TRBV2 to TRBJ2-2; D possibly uses TRBD1 or TRBD2 (5 bases each). This CDR3 spans 16 amino acids. Germline V gene lookup returns CDR1 SNHLY and CDR2 FYNNEI. V lost 6 bases, J lost 2 bases, and 16 bases lay in between. CDR3: CASSAGTTTNTGELFF. The DNA of the CDR3 is TGTGCCAGCAGCGCCGGGACCACAACCAACACCGGGGAGCTGTTTTTT.

This chain connects TRBV5-1 to TRBJ1-1; no reliable D call. Deletions cut 0 bases from V and 0 bases from J, with 9 bases between. The germline CDR1 and CDR2 sequences are SGHRS and YFSETQ. This CDR3 is 15 amino acids long. The CDR3 region is CASSLGILMNTEAFF. The CDR3 DNA sequence: TGCGCCAGCAGCTTGGGAATTTTAATGAACACTGAAGCTTTCTTT.

As concerns this clonotype: The junction and the germline gene differ at one end; a read error may be behind it. The chain uses TRBV7-3 and TRBJ2-4; 9 bases fit TRBD1. Germline CDR1 SGHTA, CDR2 FQGTGA. The CDR3 runs 16 residues. The CDR3 here is CANSLGADRGGNIQYF. The CDR3 nucleotides are TGTGCCAACAGCTTGGGGGCGGACAGGGGAGGGAACATTCAGTACTTC.

The rearrangement joins TRBV6-2 or TRBV6-3 to TRBJ1-5, with 10 bases aligning to TRBD1. Germline-derived CDR1 and CDR2 are MNHEY and SVGEGT. The CDR3 length is 15 residues. The V gene end was trimmed by 7 bases and the J gene end by 4 bases; junction bases not matched to a gene: 7. The CDR3 bases are TGTGCCAGCATGGGAGGGGGACAGGGGAATCAGCCCCAGCATTTT. Its protein product is CASMGGGQGNQPQHF.

The V and J genes are TRBV7-2 and TRBJ2-5; D is uncertain. This CDR3 is built from 12 residues. Deletions cut 0 bases from V and 4 bases from J, with 3 bases between. Germline loops: CDR1 SGHTA, CDR2 FQGNSA. CDR3 in amino acids: CASSLALETQYF. In DNA, the CDR3 is TGTGCCAGCAGCTTAGCACTAGAGACCCAGTACTTC.

This clonotype was picked up a small number of times. The rearrangement joins TRBV6-1 to TRBJ1-1; D is undetermined. Trimming pared 5 bases from V and 3 bases from J, leaving 7 bases between. The CDR3 runs 12 residues. Germline assignment: CDR1 MNHNS and CDR2 SASEGT. Here the CDR3 DNA reads TGTGCCAGCAGTAGAGGTGACACTGAAGCTTTCTTT. Translating it yields CASSRGDTEAFF.

This clonotype was counted only a few times. The chain recombines TRBV5-4 with TRBJ1-5, with a tentative D call TRBD1 (5 bases). V lost 0 bases and J lost 5, with 12 bases in between. The CDR3 is 15 residues long. Germline lookup yields CDR1 SGHNT and CDR2 YYREEE (reference sequence). DNA of the CDR3: TGTGCCAGCAGCTTGGGACCAACGGGGGATCAGCCCCAGCATTTT. Translated: CASSLGPTGDQPQHF.

This clonotype has only one observation. The chain uses TRBV20-1 and TRBJ2-7; D not resolved. This CDR3 is built from 13 residues. V was clipped by 1 base and J by 7 bases, with 14 bases between them. Germline CDR1 and CDR2: DFQATT and SNEGSKA (reference sequence). CDR3 in DNA: TGCAGTGCTAGAGGTAGGCGGTCTGGGGAGCAGTACTTC. This encodes CSARGRRSGEQYF.

This clonotype was seen a few times. The chain uses TRBV27 and TRBJ2-5; unclear D gene. CDR1 is MNHEY, CDR2 SMNVEV, per germline (reference sequence). The V gene lost 3 bases and the J gene lost 3 bases, with 11 bases spanning the gap. This CDR3 spans 14 amino acids. The CDR3 DNA reads TGTGCCAGCAGTTTCGCGAGTCAGGAAGAGACCCAGTACTTC. Translating gives CASSFASQEETQYF.

The CDR3 bases are TGTGCCAGCAGGGGGGGAGGACTAGCGAAGAATGAGCAGTTCTTC. Amino acids: CASRGGGLAKNEQFF. The V gene is TRBV6-2 or TRBV6-3, the J gene TRBJ2-1; 9 bases align to TRBD2. The CDR3 length is 15 residues. Trimming at V came to 6 bases and at J to 7 bases, leaving 10 bases not matched to a gene. Germline CDR1 MNHEY, CDR2 SVGEGT.

This clonotype was detected once. The gene calls are TRBV12-3 or TRBV12-4 and TRBJ1-5; D not resolved. The CDR3 consists of 15 residues. Trimming removed 6 bases at V and 1 base at J, with 13 bases between. As DNA, the CDR3 is TGTGCCAGCAGAACAAGCGGACGGAGCAATCAGCCCCAGCATTTT. Its translation: CASRTSGRSNQPQHF.

This clonotype was seen only a few times. This rearrangement joins TRBV21-1 to TRBJ1-5. TRBV21-1 is termed a pseudogene. This CDR3 has 14 residues. CDR3 bases: TGTGCCAGCATCTCCTCTCAAAGCAATCAGCCCCAGCATTTT. This translates into CASISSQSNQPQHF.

The chain couples TRBV7-8 to TRBJ1-2, with D tentatively TRBD1 (5 bases). This CDR3 is built from 15 residues. The V end lost 4 bases, the J end lost 0 bases, and 12 bases lay between the germline ends. CDR1 and CDR2 (germline): SGHVS, FQNEAQ. CDR3 sequence: CASSSDSLTNYGYTF. The CDR3 DNA sequence: TGTGCCAGCAGCTCTGACAGTTTGACTAACTATGGCTACACCTTC. The full variable domain, completed using reference TRBV7-8 and TRBJ1-2, is GAGVSQSPRYKVAKRGQDVALRCDPISGHVSLFWYQQALGQGPEFLTYFQNEAQLDKSGLPSDRFFAERPEGSVSTLKIQRTQQEDSAVYLCASSSDSLTNYGYTFGSGTRLTVV.

This chain uses TRBV5-6 with TRBJ1-3; D perhaps matches TRBD1 (5 bases). CDR3 length: 16 residues. Trimming pared 0 bases from V and 0 bases from J, leaving 10 bases between. Germline values: CDR1 SGHDT, CDR2 YYEEEE. Here the CDR3 reads CASSLGQIISGNTIYF. In DNA form, the CDR3 reads TGTGCCAGCAGCTTGGGACAGATTATCTCTGGAAACACCATATATTTT.

This chain connects TRBV11-2 to TRBJ1-6; D is unresolved. The CDR3 has 15 amino acids. V lost 0 bases and J lost 6, with 9 bases in between. Germline V gene lookup returns CDR1 SGHAT and CDR2 FQNNGV. As DNA, the CDR3 is TGTGCCAGCAGCTTAGAAGTCCGACCTAATTCACCCCTCCACTTT. It yields the protein CASSLEVRPNSPLHF. The variable domain in full, with the rest retrieved from reference TRBV11-2 and TRBJ1-6, is EAGVAQSPRYKIIEKRQSVAFWCNPISGHATLYWYQQILGQGPKLLIQFQNNGVVDDSQLPKDRFSAERLKGVDSTLKIQPAKLEDSAVYLCASSLEVRPNSPLHFGNGTRLTVT.

The chain carries TRBV6-1 and TRBJ1-3; D uncertain. From germline, CDR1 is MNHNS and CDR2 SASEGT. The CDR3 consists of 14 residues. Trimming took off 2 bases at V and 1 base at J, with 6 bases between the two ends. The CDR3 DNA follows: TGTGCCAGCAGTGAACAGACGTCTGGAAACACCATATATTTT. It encodes CASSEQTSGNTIYF.

Regarding this clonotype: At one boundary the junction diverges from the germline segment, which might be a read error. The rearrangement joins TRBV11-3 to TRBJ2-3, with TRBD2 matching over 12 bases. The CDR3 length is 16 residues. Germline-derived CDR1 and CDR2 are SGHNT and YENEEA. CDR3 DNA: TGTGCCGGCAGCCCCGGACTAGCGGGGACCACAGATACGCAGTATTTT. This gives the protein CAGSPGLAGTTDTQYF.

This clonotype was counted a few times. The rearrangement uses TRBV15 and TRBJ2-5; D is perhaps TRBD2 (6 bases). V lost 1 base to trimming and J lost 1 base, with 13 bases between them. The CDR3 has 16 amino acids. Germline lookup yields CDR1 LNHNV and CDR2 YYDKDF (reference sequence). The DNA for the CDR3 is TGTGCCACCAGCAGAGTCCTGACTAGGGCCCAAGAGACCCAGTACTTC. It specifies CATSRVLTRAQETQYF. Based on the CDR3 plus reference TRBV15 and TRBJ2-5, the full variable domain is DAMVIQNPRYQVTQFGKPVTLSCSQTLNHNVMYWYQQKSSQAPKLLFHYYDKDFNNEADTPDNFQSRRPNTSFCFLDIRSPGLGDTAMYLCATSRVLTRAQETQYFGPGTRLLVL.